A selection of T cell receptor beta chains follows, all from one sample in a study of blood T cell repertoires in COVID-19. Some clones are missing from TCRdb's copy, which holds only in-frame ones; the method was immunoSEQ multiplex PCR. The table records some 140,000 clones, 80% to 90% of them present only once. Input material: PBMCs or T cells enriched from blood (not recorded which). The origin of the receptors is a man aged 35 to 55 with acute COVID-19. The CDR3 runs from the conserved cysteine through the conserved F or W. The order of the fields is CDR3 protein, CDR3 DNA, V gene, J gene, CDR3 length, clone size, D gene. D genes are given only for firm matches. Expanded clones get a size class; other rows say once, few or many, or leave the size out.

CDR3 protein: CASSSFTDTQYF
CDR3 DNA: TGTGCCAGCAGCTCCTTCACAGATACGCAGTATTTT
V gene: TRBV7-2
J gene: TRBJ2-3
CDR3 length: 12
clone size: -
D gene: -

CDR3 protein: CASSSRQGLTDTQYF
CDR3 DNA: TGTGCCAGTAGTTCTCGACAGGGCCTCACAGATACGCAGTATTTT
V gene: TRBV19
J gene: TRBJ2-3
CDR3 length: 15
clone size: few
D gene: TRBD1

CDR3 protein: CASTSGSGGKTEAFF
CDR3 DNA: TGTGCCAGCACTTCGGGGAGCGGAGGAAAAACTGAAGCTTTCTTT
V gene: TRBV6-5
J gene: TRBJ1-1
CDR3 length: 15
clone size: -
D gene: -

CDR3 protein: CASSVSFIAGEGAVYQETQYF
CDR3 DNA: TGTGCCAGCAGCGTATCTTTCATAGCGGGAGAAGGGGCAGTGTACCAAGAGACCCAGTACTTC
V gene: TRBV9
J gene: TRBJ2-5
CDR3 length: 21
clone size: -
D gene: TRBD2

CDR3 protein: CASTLGTSERDEQFF
CDR3 DNA: TGTGCCAGCACCCTCGGGACTAGCGAAAGGGATGAGCAGTTCTTC
V gene: TRBV2
J gene: TRBJ2-1
CDR3 length: 15
clone size: -
D gene: TRBD2

CDR3 protein: CASRQASGNTIYF
CDR3 DNA: TGTGCCAGCAGACAGGCGTCTGGAAACACCATATATTTT
V gene: TRBV28
J gene: TRBJ1-3
CDR3 length: 13
clone size: -
D gene: -

CDR3 protein: CASSSQGVQNSPLHF
CDR3 DNA: TGTGCCAGCAGTTCCCAGGGGGTCCAAAATTCACCCCTCCACTTT
V gene: TRBV6-5
J gene: TRBJ1-6
CDR3 length: 15
clone size: -
D gene: TRBD1

CDR3 protein: CASSIRTGAVDGYTF
CDR3 DNA: TGCGCCAGCAGCATACGGACAGGGGCGGTGGATGGCTACACCTTC
V gene: TRBV5-1
J gene: TRBJ1-2
CDR3 length: 15
clone size: -
D gene: TRBD1

CDR3 protein: CASSLGSEFETQYF
CDR3 DNA: TGCGCCAGCAGCTTGGGAAGTGAGTTCGAGACCCAGTACTTC
V gene: TRBV5-1
J gene: TRBJ2-5
CDR3 length: 14
clone size: -
D gene: -

CDR3 protein: CASSLEWTSGGYNEQFF
CDR3 DNA: TGCGCCAGCAGCTTGGAGTGGACTAGCGGGGGCTACAATGAGCAGTTCTTC
V gene: TRBV5-1
J gene: TRBJ2-1
CDR3 length: 17
clone size: -
D gene: TRBD2

CDR3 protein: CASSSQAHQPQHF
CDR3 DNA: TGCGCCAGCAGTTCCCAGGCTCACCAGCCCCAGCATTTT
V gene: TRBV10-2
J gene: TRBJ1-5
CDR3 length: 13
clone size: -
D gene: -

CDR3 protein: CASMGLGVPNEKLFF
CDR3 DNA: TGTGCCAGCATGGGGCTTGGGGTCCCTAATGAAAAACTGTTTTTT
V gene: TRBV6-5
J gene: TRBJ1-4
CDR3 length: 15
clone size: -
D gene: -

CDR3 protein: CASSLMGRGNQPQHF
CDR3 DNA: TGCGCCAGCAGCTTGATGGGGAGAGGCAATCAGCCCCAGCATTTT
V gene: TRBV5-1
J gene: TRBJ1-5
CDR3 length: 15
clone size: -
D gene: -

CDR3 protein: CASSDGIDTQYF
CDR3 DNA: TGTGCCAGCAGTGACGGGATAGATACGCAGTATTTT
V gene: TRBV2
J gene: TRBJ2-3
CDR3 length: 12
clone size: -
D gene: -

CDR3 protein: CAISEITGEPQHF
CDR3 DNA: TGTGCCATCAGCGAGATAACAGGGGAGCCCCAGCATTTT
V gene: TRBV10-3
J gene: TRBJ1-5
CDR3 length: 13
clone size: -
D gene: TRBD1

CDR3 protein: CASSTRPGQETEAFF
CDR3 DNA: TGTGCCAGCTCAACAAGACCGGGACAGGAGACTGAAGCTTTCTTT
V gene: TRBV18
J gene: TRBJ1-1
CDR3 length: 15
clone size: -
D gene: TRBD1

CDR3 protein: CASSRQGSFGYTF
CDR3 DNA: TGTGCCAGCAGTCGACAGGGTTCGTTCGGCTACACCTTC
V gene: TRBV7-9
J gene: TRBJ1-2
CDR3 length: 13
clone size: -
D gene: TRBD1

CDR3 protein: CASSVASGLYNEQFF
CDR3 DNA: TGTGCCAGCAGCGTAGCCAGCGGCCTCTACAATGAGCAGTTCTTC
V gene: TRBV9
J gene: TRBJ2-1
CDR3 length: 15
clone size: -
D gene: -

CDR3 protein: CASSEGLAGGQETQYF
CDR3 DNA: TGTGCCAGCAGCGAAGGACTAGCGGGGGGACAAGAGACCCAGTACTTC
V gene: TRBV3-1/TRBV3-2
J gene: TRBJ2-5
CDR3 length: 16
clone size: -
D gene: TRBD2

CDR3 protein: CASSLESAGPGSSTHEQYF
CDR3 DNA: TGCGCCAGCAGCTTGGAGTCGGCGGGACCAGGATCGTCGACGCACGAGCAGTACTTC
V gene: TRBV5-1
J gene: TRBJ2-7
CDR3 length: 19
clone size: -
D gene: -

CDR3 protein: CASILAGGGYGYTF
CDR3 DNA: TGTGCCAGCATCCTGGCGGGGGGTGGCTATGGCTACACCTTC
V gene: TRBV28
J gene: TRBJ1-2
CDR3 length: 14
clone size: -
D gene: -

CDR3 protein: CASSPMGSNFYEQYF
CDR3 DNA: TGTGCCAGCTCACCAATGGGGAGTAATTTTTACGAGCAGTACTTC
V gene: TRBV18
J gene: TRBJ2-7
CDR3 length: 15
clone size: once
D gene: -

CDR3 protein: CASSQAGGKPREQYF
CDR3 DNA: TGTGCCAGCAGCCAAGCGGGGGGGAAGCCTCGCGAGCAGTACTTC
V gene: TRBV3-1/TRBV3-2
J gene: TRBJ2-7
CDR3 length: 15
clone size: -
D gene: TRBD2

CDR3 protein: CASSSAGGNTIYF
CDR3 DNA: TGTGCCAGCAGTTCGGCAGGGGGAAACACCATATATTTT
V gene: TRBV12-3/TRBV12-4
J gene: TRBJ1-3
CDR3 length: 13
clone size: -
D gene: -

CDR3 protein: CASSPGGSSYEQYF
CDR3 DNA: TGTGCCAGCAGCCCGGGGGGGAGCTCCTACGAGCAGTACTTC
V gene: TRBV7-8
J gene: TRBJ2-7
CDR3 length: 14
clone size: few
D gene: TRBD2

CDR3 protein: CASSSGLDRGLGYTF
CDR3 DNA: TGTGCCAGCAGCTCGGGATTGGACAGGGGGCTTGGCTACACCTTC
V gene: TRBV7-3
J gene: TRBJ1-2
CDR3 length: 15
clone size: -
D gene: TRBD1

CDR3 protein: CASSTINTGELFF
CDR3 DNA: TGTGCCAGTAGTACCATTAACACCGGGGAGCTGTTTTTT
V gene: TRBV19
J gene: TRBJ2-2
CDR3 length: 13
clone size: few
D gene: -

CDR3 protein: CASSSGGDTQYF
CDR3 DNA: TGTGCCAGCAGTTCGGGGGGAGATACGCAGTATTTT
V gene: TRBV12-3/TRBV12-4
J gene: TRBJ2-3
CDR3 length: 12
clone size: -
D gene: TRBD2

CDR3 protein: CATATGLNYGYTF
CDR3 DNA: TGTGCCACCGCCACAGGTCTTAACTATGGCTACACCTTC
V gene: TRBV6-5
J gene: TRBJ1-2
CDR3 length: 13
clone size: -
D gene: -

CDR3 protein: CASSLGQYNEQFF
CDR3 DNA: TGTGCCAGCAGTCTGGGGCAGTACAATGAGCAGTTCTTC
V gene: TRBV28
J gene: TRBJ2-1
CDR3 length: 13
clone size: -
D gene: -

CDR3 protein: CASSPSRDTEAFF
CDR3 DNA: TGTGCCAGCTCACCATCCAGGGACACTGAAGCTTTCTTT
V gene: TRBV18
J gene: TRBJ1-1
CDR3 length: 13
clone size: -
D gene: -

CDR3 protein: CASSVGLAEGEQFF
CDR3 DNA: TGTGCCAGTAGTGTGGGACTAGCGGAGGGGGAGCAGTTCTTC
V gene: TRBV19
J gene: TRBJ2-1
CDR3 length: 14
clone size: -
D gene: TRBD2